One and the same sample provided the 22 T cell receptor beta chains below, sequenced in a study of Graves' ophthalmopathy and Graves' hyperthyroidism (dated by TCRdb to 2017 to 2018). Sequencing was carried out with an Illumina HiSeq 2000. For repertoire sequencing, TCR beta CDR3 regions were amplified from RNA transcripts. HTBI primers and the Qiagen OneStep RT-PCR kit were used in a first-round RT-PCR, which was followed by a second-round multiplex PCR, size selection and purification. The raw public reads went through TCRdb reprocessing: fastp at Q25, MiXCR clone calling, in-frame beta chains kept. One record per CDR3 amino acid sequence lists the most common genes and DNA. The sample records more than 550,000 distinct CDR3 sequences, under 50% of which are singletons. Of the sample, 2.5% to 3.5% falls within the top ten clones. The specimen was peripheral blood. The receptors shown here come from an adult man with Graves' ophthalmopathy.

V gene TRBV11-2 combines with J gene TRBJ2-5, with D perhaps given as TRBD1 or TRBD2 (7 bases each). This CDR3 spans 15 amino acids. Trimming shortened V by 6 bases and J by 3 bases, and 17 bases separated the two germline ends. The germline V gene encodes CDR1 SGHAT and CDR2 FQNNGV. DNA for the CDR3: TGTGCCAGCAGAACGACAGGGAGGGGGAAAGAGACCCAGTACTTC. This gives the protein CASRTTGRGKETQYF.

This clonotype appeared many times. This chain joins TRBV13 and TRBJ1-5; 7 positions match TRBD1. J gave up 9 bases and V 3 bases, and 5 bases lay outside the gene matches. The CDR3 is 13 residues long. Germline V gene data show CDR1 as PRHDT and CDR2 as FYEKMQ (reference sequence). Written as DNA, the CDR3 is TGTGCCAGCAGCTTGAGACAGGGTTCGCCCCAGCATTTT. It encodes CASSLRQGSPQHF. The variable domain in full, completed from reference TRBV13 and TRBJ1-5, reads AAGVIQSPRHLIKEKRETATLKCYPIPRHDTVYWYQQGPGQDPQFLISFYEKMQSDKGSIPDRFSAQQFSDYHSELNMSSLELGDSALYFCASSLRQGSPQHFGDGTRLSIL.

This clonotype was found many times. The CDR3 bases are TGTGCCAGCAGCCAACGACAGGGCGGGTCGGGCACCGGGGAGCTGTTTTTT. Residues: CASSQRQGGSGTGELFF. The J gene is TRBJ2-2, the V gene TRBV7-8; 7 bases align to TRBD1. V lost 5 bases and J lost 4; bases outside the gene matches: 13. CDR1 is SGHVS and CDR2 is FQNEAQ in the germline V gene. The CDR3 runs 17 residues. Together with reference TRBV7-8 and TRBJ2-2, the CDR3 gives the full variable domain: GAGVSQSPRYKVAKRGQDVALRCDPISGHVSLFWYQQALGQGPEFLTYFQNEAQLDKSGLPSDRFFAERPEGSVSTLKIQRTQQEDSAVYLCASSQRQGGSGTGELFFGEGSRLTVL.

This clonotype showed up many times. Here the CDR3 reads CASSIDGTGDNQPQHF. The CDR3 bases are TGTGCCAGCAGTATCGACGGGACAGGGGACAATCAGCCCCAGCATTTT. The rearrangement uses TRBV12-3 or TRBV12-4 and TRBJ1-5, with 10 nucleotides matching TRBD1. Losses at the gene ends were 5 bases for V and 3 bases for J; bases not matched to a gene: 7. This CDR3 region has 16 residues.

The rearrangement uses TRBV19 and TRBJ1-4, with D uncertain. CDR1 and CDR2 (germline): LNHDA, SQIVND (reference sequence). V lost 6 bases and J 10 bases, leaving 12 bases between the germline ends. The CDR3 is 12 residues long. The CDR3 reads CASSPSDGKLFF. The CDR3 DNA sequence: TGTGCCAGTAGCCCGTCAGATGGAAAACTGTTTTTT.

The J gene is TRBJ2-3, the V gene TRBV5-1; D is uncertain. The V end was cut by 4 bases, the J end by 2 bases, with 5 bases between. CDR1 SGHRS and CDR2 YFSETQ come from the germline V gene. The CDR3 runs to 12 residues. The CDR3 spells CASSTNTDTQYF. The CDR3 region has the DNA TGCGCCAGCAGCACTAACACAGATACGCAGTATTTT.

This clonotype appeared many times. DNA of the CDR3: TGTGCCACCAGTGATCCGACAAGCAGGCAAGAGACCCAGTACTTC. Translating it yields CATSDPTSRQETQYF. This sequence joins TRBV24-1 and TRBJ2-5; no firm D call. This CDR3 has 15 residues. Germline assignment: CDR1 KGHDR and CDR2 SFDVKD. V was clipped by 3 bases and J by 2 bases, with 12 bases between them.

This clonotype was seen at least ten times. The chain recombines TRBV29-1 with TRBJ2-7, with 7 bases lining up with TRBD1. V lost 6 bases, J lost 2 bases, and 4 bases stayed unmatched. From germline, CDR1 is SQVTM and CDR2 ANQGSEA. The CDR3 sequence is 12 residues long. The CDR3 nucleotides are TGCAGCGTAGTAGACAGGGCCTACGAGCAGTACTTC. Amino acids: CSVVDRAYEQYF.

CDR3 in DNA: TGCAGCGTTGTGGGGGGGGGGACTCGGTACACCGGGGAGCTGTTTTTT. It encodes CSVVGGGTRYTGELFF. The rearrangement uses TRBV29-1 and TRBJ2-2; the match to TRBD2 covers 7 bases. This CDR3 is 16 amino acids long. Germline CDR1 is SQVTM and CDR2 is ANQGSEA. The trim removed 4 bases at V and 3 bases at J, leaving 11 bases unmatched.

The rearrangement uses TRBV10-3 and TRBJ1-1, with D hard to call. Trimming shortened V by 4 bases and J by 0 bases, and 12 bases separated the two germline ends. The germline gives CDR1 ENHRY, CDR2 SYGVKD. This CDR3 has 15 amino acids. CDR3 residues: CAISARPQMNTEAFF. The CDR3 nucleotides are TGTGCCATCAGTGCTAGACCACAGATGAACACTGAAGCTTTCTTT.

This chain connects TRBV5-6 to TRBJ1-2; D is possibly TRBD1 (6 bases). V lost 0 bases and J 2 bases, leaving 11 bases between the germline ends. Germline CDR1 and CDR2: SGHDT and YYEEEE. The CDR3 is 15 residues long. CDR3 sequence reads: CASSLAYRENYGYTF. The CDR3 coding sequence is TGTGCCAGCAGCTTGGCCTACAGGGAAAACTATGGCTACACCTTC.

CDR3 nucleotide sequence: TGCAGCGGGGCAGGATCACGGGATGGCTACACCTTC. This encodes CSGAGSRDGYTF. The chain employs TRBV29-1 and TRBJ1-2; D gene unclear. This CDR3 is built from 12 residues. The germline V gene has CDR1 SQVTM and CDR2 ANQGSEA. V was clipped by 7 bases and J by 6 bases, with 15 bases between them. The whole variable domain, filled in from reference TRBV29-1 and TRBJ1-2, reads SAVISQKPSRDICQRGTSLTIQCQVDSQVTMMFWYRQQPGQSLTLIATANQGSEATYESGFVIDKFPISRPNLTFSTLTVSNMSPEDSSIYLCSGAGSRDGYTFGSGTRLTVV.

Concerning this clonotype itself: A single base separates this from a much larger clone, so it may be a read error. This is likely a read error, given that the CDR3 carries no conserved phenylalanine or tryptophan at its end. The DNA for the CDR3 is TGTGCCAGCAGTCAGAGCAATCAGCCCCAGCATCTT. It specifies CASSQSNQPQHL. The rearrangement links TRBV7-6 to TRBJ1-5; D gene uncertain. Trimming took 6 bases from V and 1 from J, leaving 4 bases between them. Germline loops: CDR1 SGHVS, CDR2 FNYEAQ. This CDR3 contains 12 residues.

This clonotype occurred many times. The rearrangement joins TRBV19 to TRBJ1-1; TRBD1 matches 7 bases. V trimming: 10 bases; J trimming: 3 bases; junction bases outside the gene matches: 8. CDR1 is LNHDA and CDR2 is SQIVND in the germline V gene (reference sequence). The CDR3 covers 13 residues. CDR3 loop: CATRSDRDTEAFF. In nucleotides, the CDR3 is TGTGCCACCCGATCCGACAGGGACACTGAAGCTTTCTTT.

Comment on this clonotype: This may come from a read error, since a much larger clone is one base off. The chain couples TRBV7-9 to TRBJ1-5; D gene unclear. The germline V gene encodes CDR1 SEHNR and CDR2 FQNEAQ (reference sequence). The V and J ends lost 7 bases and 2 bases respectively, with 9 bases between them. This CDR3 is built from 13 residues. The CDR3, as DNA: TGTGCCAGCACAGCCCAGGGCAATCAGCCCCAGCATTTT. Encoded protein: CASTAQGNQPQHF.

This clonotype was detected many times. The chain joins TRBV12-3 or TRBV12-4 to TRBJ1-2; 8 bases map to TRBD1. The CDR3 covers 12 residues. With V trimmed by 6 bases and J by 7 bases, 4 bases remained unmatched. CDR3 in DNA: TGTGCCAGCAGCAGGACAGGGTTTGGCTACACCTTC. It codes for CASSRTGFGYTF.

The chain recombines TRBV2 with TRBJ2-5; D could derive from TRBD1 or TRBD2 (5 bases each). The tail of the sequence fits TRBJ2-1 better, so the J call may be wrong. Germline values: CDR1 SNHLY, CDR2 FYNNEI. The CDR3 contains 15 residues. The CDR3 here is CASSLGVGAGNEQFF. The CDR3 DNA sequence: TGTGCCAGCAGTCTCGGGGTTGGGGCAGGTAATGAGCAGTTCTTC.

The chain has TRBV2 and TRBJ1-2; 9 bases agree with TRBD1. CDR1 and CDR2 (germline): SNHLY, FYNNEI. CDR3 length: 13 residues. J was trimmed by 2 bases and V by 8 bases; bases with no gene match: 3. CDR3 DNA sequence: TGTGCCAGCCACGGACAGGGGAACTATGGCTACACCTTC. Translation: CASHGQGNYGYTF.

Points on this clonotype: A much larger clone sits a single nucleotide away, making a read error possible. This sequence joins TRBV9 and TRBJ1-2; a weak D match, TRBD1 (6 bases). The germline gives CDR1 SGDLS, CDR2 YYNGEE. The CDR3 runs to 14 residues. As DNA, the CDR3 is TGTGACAGCAGCGTTTCCGCAGGGGACTATGGCTACACCTTC. Amino acid sequence: CDSSVSAGDYGYTF.

This clonotype was observed a single time. The chain recombines TRBV29-1 with TRBJ1-2; TRBD1 matches 7 bases. This CDR3 spans 12 amino acids. Germline V gene data show CDR1 as SQVTM and CDR2 as ANQGSEA. The CDR3 DNA reads as TGCAGTTACCCGACAGGGAGGGATGGCTACACCTTC. Its protein product is CSYPTGRDGYTF.

The genes are TRBV4-2 and TRBJ2-7, with TRBD2 matching over 8 bases. Trimming took 0 bases from V and 3 from J; bases not matched to a gene: 4. From germline, CDR1 is LGHNA and CDR2 YNFKEQ. There are 15 residues in the CDR3. CDR3 coding DNA: TGTGCCAGCAGCCAAGAATCGGGACTAGTCTACGAGCAGTACTTC. Translating gives CASSQESGLVYEQYF.

This clonotype was seen only once. Here the CDR3 reads CASSPGSSANYGYTF. In DNA form, the CDR3 reads TGTGCCAGCAGCCCAGGTTCCAGCGCTAACTATGGCTACACCTTC. The rearrangement uses TRBV10-3 and TRBJ1-2; D is unresolved. This CDR3 has 15 amino acids. CDR1 ENHRY and CDR2 SYGVKD come from the germline V gene. V lost 10 bases to trimming and J lost 0 bases, with 18 bases between them.